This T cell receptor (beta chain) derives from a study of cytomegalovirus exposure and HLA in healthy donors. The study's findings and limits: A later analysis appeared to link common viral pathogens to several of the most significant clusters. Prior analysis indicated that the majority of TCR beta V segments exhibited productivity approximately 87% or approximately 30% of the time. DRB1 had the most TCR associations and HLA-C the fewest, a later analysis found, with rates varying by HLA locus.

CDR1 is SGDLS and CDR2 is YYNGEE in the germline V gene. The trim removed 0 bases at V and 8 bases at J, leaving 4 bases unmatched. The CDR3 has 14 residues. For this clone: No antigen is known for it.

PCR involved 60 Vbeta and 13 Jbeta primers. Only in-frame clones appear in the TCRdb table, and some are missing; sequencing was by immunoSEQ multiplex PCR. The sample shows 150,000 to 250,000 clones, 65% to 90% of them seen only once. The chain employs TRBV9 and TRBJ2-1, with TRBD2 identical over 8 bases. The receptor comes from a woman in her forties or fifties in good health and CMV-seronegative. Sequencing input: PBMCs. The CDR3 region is CASSVGTSWDEQFF. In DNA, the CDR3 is TGTGCCAGCAGCGTAGGGACTAGCTGGGATGAGCAGTTCTTC. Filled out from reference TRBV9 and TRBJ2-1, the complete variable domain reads DSGVTQTPKHLITATGQRVTLRCSPRSGDLSVYWYQQSLDQGLQFLIQYYNGEERAKGNILERFSAQQFPDLHSELNLSSLELGDSALYFCASSVGTSWDEQFFGPGTRLTVL.